This is a list of T cell receptor beta chains from one sample in a study of response to subunit inactivated influenza vaccine. One entry per CDR3 protein, called by TCRdb with MiXCR from the RT-PCR reads. Of 150,000 to 200,000 distinct CDR3 sequences listed, 12% were seen once; the top ten hold about 29%. A further study also used this sample, focusing on T cells expressing NK-cell markers.

The sample here was CD8+ T cells sorted from PBMCs, taken about 11 days after vaccination. Receptors originate from a man aged 50-59 years who received an inactivated influenza vaccine. Both conserved end residues are part of each CDR3. Fields, in order: V gene, D gene, J gene, clone size, CDR3 DNA, CDR3 protein. D genes are given only for firm matches. A clone size is listed for some rows: how often the clone was seen (once, few, many), or a class if it is expanded.

v_call: TRBV12-3/TRBV12-4; d_call: -; j_call: TRBJ1-3; clone_size: many; cdr3_nt: TGTGCCAGCAGTTCAAGTGGGGGACAAGCCTCTGGAAACACCATATATTTT; cdr3_aa: CASSSSGGQASGNTIYF
v_call: TRBV20-1; d_call: TRBD2; j_call: TRBJ2-3; clone_size: few; cdr3_nt: TGCAGTGCTCGGACTAGCGGGGGATGGGATACGCAGTATTTT; cdr3_aa: CSARTSGGWDTQYF
v_call: TRBV7-2; d_call: -; j_call: TRBJ1-1; clone_size: many; cdr3_nt: TGTGCCAGCAGCGGAGGTCACAGCGGAACATTTGAAGCTTTCTTT; cdr3_aa: CASSGGHSGTFEAFF
v_call: TRBV12-3/TRBV12-4; d_call: -; j_call: TRBJ2-1; clone_size: many; cdr3_nt: TGTGCCAGCGGGCCAGGAAATGAGCAGTTCTTC; cdr3_aa: CASGPGNEQFF
v_call: TRBV29-1; d_call: -; j_call: TRBJ2-3; clone_size: few; cdr3_nt: TGCAGCGTCCGCCACAGCACAGATACGCAGTATTTT; cdr3_aa: CSVRHSTDTQYF
v_call: TRBV6-1; d_call: -; j_call: TRBJ2-3; clone_size: -; cdr3_nt: TGTGCCTGTGAGGGGCGAGATAAGGTAGATACGCAGTATTTT; cdr3_aa: CACEGRDKVDTQYF
v_call: TRBV7-8; d_call: -; j_call: TRBJ2-3; clone_size: few; cdr3_nt: TGTGCCAGCAGCTTAGCGGTTGGGGCGCGGACAGATACGCAGTATTTT; cdr3_aa: CASSLAVGARTDTQYF
v_call: TRBV29-1; d_call: TRBD2; j_call: TRBJ2-5; clone_size: -; cdr3_nt: TGCAGCGTTGAAATAGCGGGAGTGGAAGAGACCCAGTACTTC; cdr3_aa: CSVEIAGVEETQYF
v_call: TRBV4-2; d_call: -; j_call: TRBJ1-2; clone_size: -; cdr3_nt: TGTGCCAGCAGCCTCATCGAGGAGGGGCCGAAGAACTATGGCTACACCTTC; cdr3_aa: CASSLIEEGPKNYGYTF
v_call: TRBV12-3/TRBV12-4; d_call: -; j_call: TRBJ2-7; clone_size: many; cdr3_nt: TGTGCCAGCAGTCCGACTGGGGCCGAGCAGTACTTC; cdr3_aa: CASSPTGAEQYF
v_call: TRBV28; d_call: -; j_call: TRBJ2-7; clone_size: -; cdr3_nt: TGTGCCAGCAGGGACAGTTTCTACGAGCAGTACTTC; cdr3_aa: CASRDSFYEQYF
v_call: TRBV4-3; d_call: TRBD2; j_call: TRBJ2-1; clone_size: -; cdr3_nt: TGCGCCAGCAGCCAAATAGCGGGAGGGCATAATGAGCAGTTCTTC; cdr3_aa: CASSQIAGGHNEQFF
v_call: TRBV28; d_call: -; j_call: TRBJ2-1; clone_size: many; cdr3_nt: TGTGCCAGCAGCCTAGGGTTTCGGACCTACAATGAGCAGTTCTTC; cdr3_aa: CASSLGFRTYNEQFF
v_call: TRBV20-1; d_call: TRBD1; j_call: TRBJ2-1; clone_size: few; cdr3_nt: TGCAGTGCGCCCCAAGGGGACAGGGTTATCGATGAGCAGTTCTTC; cdr3_aa: CSAPQGDRVIDEQFF
v_call: TRBV5-6; d_call: TRBD2; j_call: TRBJ2-1; clone_size: -; cdr3_nt: TGTGCCAGCTTCTTGCAGACTAGCGTTTACAATGAGCAGTTCTTC; cdr3_aa: CASFLQTSVYNEQFF
v_call: TRBV28; d_call: -; j_call: TRBJ2-6; clone_size: -; cdr3_nt: TGTGCCAGCAGAACGGGACTGCCCTCTGGGGCCAACGTCCTGACTTTC; cdr3_aa: CASRTGLPSGANVLTF
v_call: TRBV4-1; d_call: TRBD2; j_call: TRBJ2-1; clone_size: few; cdr3_nt: TGCGCCAGCAGCCTACGGACTAGCGGGGGGGGCGGAGAGTTCTTC; cdr3_aa: CASSLRTSGGGGEFF
v_call: TRBV9; d_call: -; j_call: TRBJ2-7; clone_size: -; cdr3_nt: TGTGCCAGCAGCGTGAAAGACAGCTCCTACGAGCAGTACTTC; cdr3_aa: CASSVKDSSYEQYF
v_call: TRBV2; d_call: TRBD2; j_call: TRBJ2-1; clone_size: -; cdr3_nt: TGTGCCAGCAGTCCCCCTCTAGCGGGGGGAGGGAATGAGCAGTTCTTC; cdr3_aa: CASSPPLAGGGNEQFF
v_call: TRBV20-1; d_call: -; j_call: TRBJ1-6; clone_size: -; cdr3_nt: TGCAGTGCCAGAACGTCCTTGGCCCTCCACTTT; cdr3_aa: CSARTSLALHF
v_call: TRBV5-6; d_call: -; j_call: TRBJ2-1; clone_size: -; cdr3_nt: TGTGCCAGCAGCCGGATCGGAGGGAACACTGAGCAGTTCTTC; cdr3_aa: CASSRIGGNTEQFF
v_call: TRBV2; d_call: -; j_call: TRBJ1-5; clone_size: few; cdr3_nt: TGTGCCAGCAGTGAGCCGTGGACGGATCCGGAGAGTCCCCAGCATTTT; cdr3_aa: CASSEPWTDPESPQHF
v_call: TRBV28; d_call: -; j_call: TRBJ2-2; clone_size: -; cdr3_nt: TGTGCCAGCAGTTTCAGGCTGGGGCCAACGAACACCGGGGAGCTGTTTTTT; cdr3_aa: CASSFRLGPTNTGELFF
v_call: TRBV7-9; d_call: -; j_call: TRBJ1-2; clone_size: few; cdr3_nt: TGTGCCAGCAGCCTATCGGGACTGAACAACTATGGCTACACCTTC; cdr3_aa: CASSLSGLNNYGYTF
v_call: TRBV4-2; d_call: -; j_call: TRBJ1-1; clone_size: -; cdr3_nt: TGTGCCAGCAGCCACTTTGTCGACGTAGCGAACACTGAAGCTTTCTTT; cdr3_aa: CASSHFVDVANTEAFF
v_call: TRBV27; d_call: -; j_call: TRBJ2-3; clone_size: few; cdr3_nt: TGTGCCAGCAGTTCCCTTCCGGGGGGCCTCACAGATACGCAGTATTTT; cdr3_aa: CASSSLPGGLTDTQYF
v_call: TRBV3-1; d_call: -; j_call: TRBJ2-2; clone_size: few; cdr3_nt: TGTGCCAGCAGCCAAGCCCTTACCGGGGAGCTGTTTTTT; cdr3_aa: CASSQALTGELFF